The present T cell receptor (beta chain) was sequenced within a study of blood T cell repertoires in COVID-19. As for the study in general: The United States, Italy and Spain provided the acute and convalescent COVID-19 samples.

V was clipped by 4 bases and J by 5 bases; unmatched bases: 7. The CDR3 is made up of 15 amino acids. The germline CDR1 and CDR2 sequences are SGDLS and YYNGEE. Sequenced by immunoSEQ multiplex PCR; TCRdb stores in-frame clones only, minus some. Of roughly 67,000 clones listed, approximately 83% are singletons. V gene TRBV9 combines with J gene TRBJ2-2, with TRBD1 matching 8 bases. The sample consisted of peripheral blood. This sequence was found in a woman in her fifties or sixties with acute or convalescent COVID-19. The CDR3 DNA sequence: TGTGCCAGCAGCCCGAGAGGACAGGGAACCGGGGAGCTGTTTTTT. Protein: CASSPRGQGTGELFF.